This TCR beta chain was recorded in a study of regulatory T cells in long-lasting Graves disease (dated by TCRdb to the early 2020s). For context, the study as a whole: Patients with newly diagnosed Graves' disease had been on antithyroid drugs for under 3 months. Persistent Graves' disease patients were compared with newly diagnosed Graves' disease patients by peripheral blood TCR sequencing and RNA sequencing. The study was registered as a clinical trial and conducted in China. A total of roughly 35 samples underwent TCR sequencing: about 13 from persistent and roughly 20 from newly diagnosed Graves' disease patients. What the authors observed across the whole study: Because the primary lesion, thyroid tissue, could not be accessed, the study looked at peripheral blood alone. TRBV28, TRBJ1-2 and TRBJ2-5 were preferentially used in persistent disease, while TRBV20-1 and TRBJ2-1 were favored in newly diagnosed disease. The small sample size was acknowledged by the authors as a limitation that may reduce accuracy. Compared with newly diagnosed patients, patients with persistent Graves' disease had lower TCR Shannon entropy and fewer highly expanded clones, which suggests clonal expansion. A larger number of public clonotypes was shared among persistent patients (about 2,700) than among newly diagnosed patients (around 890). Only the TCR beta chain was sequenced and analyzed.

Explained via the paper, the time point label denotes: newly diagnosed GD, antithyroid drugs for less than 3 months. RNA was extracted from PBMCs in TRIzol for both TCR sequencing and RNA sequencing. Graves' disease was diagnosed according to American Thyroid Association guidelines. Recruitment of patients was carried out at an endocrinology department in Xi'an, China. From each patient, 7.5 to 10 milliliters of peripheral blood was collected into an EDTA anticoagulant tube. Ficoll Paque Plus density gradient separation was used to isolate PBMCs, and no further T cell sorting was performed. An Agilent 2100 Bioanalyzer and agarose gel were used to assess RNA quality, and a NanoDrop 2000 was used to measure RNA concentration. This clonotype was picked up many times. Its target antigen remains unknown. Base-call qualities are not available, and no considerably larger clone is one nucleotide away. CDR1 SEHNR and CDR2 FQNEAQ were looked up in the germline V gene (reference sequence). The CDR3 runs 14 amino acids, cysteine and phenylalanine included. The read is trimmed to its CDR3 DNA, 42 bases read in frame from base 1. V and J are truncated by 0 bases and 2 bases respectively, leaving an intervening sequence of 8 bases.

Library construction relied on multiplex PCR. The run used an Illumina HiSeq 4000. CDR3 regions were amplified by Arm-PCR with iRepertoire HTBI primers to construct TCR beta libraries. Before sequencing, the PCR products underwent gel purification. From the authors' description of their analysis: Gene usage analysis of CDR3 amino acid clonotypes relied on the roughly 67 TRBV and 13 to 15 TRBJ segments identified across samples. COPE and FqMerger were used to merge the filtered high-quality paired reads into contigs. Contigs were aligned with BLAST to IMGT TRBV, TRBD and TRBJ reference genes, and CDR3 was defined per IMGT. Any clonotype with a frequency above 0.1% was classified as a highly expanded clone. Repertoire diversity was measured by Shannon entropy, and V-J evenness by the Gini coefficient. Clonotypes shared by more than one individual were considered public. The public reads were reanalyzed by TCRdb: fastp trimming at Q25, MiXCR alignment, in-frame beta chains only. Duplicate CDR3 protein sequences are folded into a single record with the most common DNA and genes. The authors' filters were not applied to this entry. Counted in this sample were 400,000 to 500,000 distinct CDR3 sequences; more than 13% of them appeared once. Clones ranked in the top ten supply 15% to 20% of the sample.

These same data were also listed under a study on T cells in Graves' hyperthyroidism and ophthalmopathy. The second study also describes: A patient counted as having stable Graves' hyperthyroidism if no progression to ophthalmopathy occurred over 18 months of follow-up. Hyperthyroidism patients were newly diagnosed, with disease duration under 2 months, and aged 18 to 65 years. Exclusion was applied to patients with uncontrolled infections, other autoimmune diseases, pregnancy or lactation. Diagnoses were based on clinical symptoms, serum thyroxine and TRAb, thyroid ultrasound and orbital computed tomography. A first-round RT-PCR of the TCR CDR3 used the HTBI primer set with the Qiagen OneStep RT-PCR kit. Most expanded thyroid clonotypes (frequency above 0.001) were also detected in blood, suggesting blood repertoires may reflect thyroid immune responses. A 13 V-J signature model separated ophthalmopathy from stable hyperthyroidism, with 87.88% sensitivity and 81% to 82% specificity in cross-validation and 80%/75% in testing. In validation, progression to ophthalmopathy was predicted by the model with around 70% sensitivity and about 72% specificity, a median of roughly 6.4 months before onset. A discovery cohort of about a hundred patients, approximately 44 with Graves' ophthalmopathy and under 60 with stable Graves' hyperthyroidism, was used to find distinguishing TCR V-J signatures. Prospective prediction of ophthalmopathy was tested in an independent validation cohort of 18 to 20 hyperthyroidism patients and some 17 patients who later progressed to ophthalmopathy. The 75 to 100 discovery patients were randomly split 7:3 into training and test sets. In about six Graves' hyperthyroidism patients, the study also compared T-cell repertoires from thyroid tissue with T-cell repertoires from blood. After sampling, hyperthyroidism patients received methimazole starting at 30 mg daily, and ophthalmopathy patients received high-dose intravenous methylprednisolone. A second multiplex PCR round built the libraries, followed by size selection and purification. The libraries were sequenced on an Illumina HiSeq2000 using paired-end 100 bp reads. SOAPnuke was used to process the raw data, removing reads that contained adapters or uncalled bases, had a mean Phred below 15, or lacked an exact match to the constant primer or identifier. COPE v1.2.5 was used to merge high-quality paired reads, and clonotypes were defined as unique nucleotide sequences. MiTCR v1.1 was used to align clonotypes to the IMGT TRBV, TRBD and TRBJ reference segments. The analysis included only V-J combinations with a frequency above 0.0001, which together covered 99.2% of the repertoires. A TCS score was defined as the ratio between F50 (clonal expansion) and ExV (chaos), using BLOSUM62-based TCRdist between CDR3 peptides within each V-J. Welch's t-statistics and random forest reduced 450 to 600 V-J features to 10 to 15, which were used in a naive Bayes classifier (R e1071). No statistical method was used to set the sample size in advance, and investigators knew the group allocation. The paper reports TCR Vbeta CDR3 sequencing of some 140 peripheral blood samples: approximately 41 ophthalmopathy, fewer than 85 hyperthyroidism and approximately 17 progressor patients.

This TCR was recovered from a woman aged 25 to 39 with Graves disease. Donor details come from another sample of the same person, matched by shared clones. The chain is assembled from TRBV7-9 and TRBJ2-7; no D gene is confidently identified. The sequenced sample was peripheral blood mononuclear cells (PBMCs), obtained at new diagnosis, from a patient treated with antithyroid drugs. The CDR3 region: CASSLAATTYEQYF. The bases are TGTGCCAGCAGCTTAGCTGCGACAACCTACGAGCAGTACTTC.